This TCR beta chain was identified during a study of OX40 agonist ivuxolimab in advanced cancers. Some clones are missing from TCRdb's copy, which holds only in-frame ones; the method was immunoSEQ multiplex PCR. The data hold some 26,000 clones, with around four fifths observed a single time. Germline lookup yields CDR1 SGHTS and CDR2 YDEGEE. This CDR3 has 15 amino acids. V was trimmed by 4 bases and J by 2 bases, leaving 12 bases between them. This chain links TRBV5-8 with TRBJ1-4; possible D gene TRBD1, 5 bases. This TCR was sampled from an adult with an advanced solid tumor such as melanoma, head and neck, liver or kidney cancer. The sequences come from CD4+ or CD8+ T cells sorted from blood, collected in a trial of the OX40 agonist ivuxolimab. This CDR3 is CASSSEGATNEKLFF. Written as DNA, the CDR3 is TGTGCCAGCAGCAGCGAAGGGGCCACTAATGAAAAACTGTTTTTT.